This T cell receptor (beta chain) emerged from a study of CXCR3-negative and CXCR3-positive naive CD8 T cells. Overall study findings and caveats: Once cells were cryopreserved, CXCR3 expression went down partly, and most assays used fresh PBMCs. TRBV-TRBJ usage was alike in naive CXCR3-negative and CXCR3-positive cells but differed in memory cells.

The germline V gene has CDR1 MNHNY and CDR2 SVGAGI (reference sequence). This CDR3 has 11 amino acids. Triplicates of 300,000 or so cells were sorted from each CD8+ T cell subset. Preparation of TRB cDNA libraries relied on 5' RACE carrying UMI labels. TCRdb derives one entry per CDR3 protein from the 5' RACE reads, leaving out DNA. The table lists about 43,000 distinct CDR3 sequences. In the case of this clonotype: Its cognate antigen is unknown.

The genes are TRBV6-6 and TRBJ2-2. This sequence was found in a human donor in good health. Some clones in this sample may be carry-over from other donors' samples. Sequenced material: memory CD8+ T cells from blood. The CDR3 loop reads CASSVTGELFF.